The 18 T cell receptor beta chains reported below all come from one sample, sequenced in a study of identical twins. TCRdb re-called the 5' RACE reads with MiXCR, one entry per CDR3 protein. The sample consists of 150,000 or so distinct CDR3 sequences, under 4.5% of them appearing once. Material for sequencing was memory T cells sorted from blood. The origin of the receptors is a man younger than 35 in good health.

Many counts were recorded for this clonotype. V and J are TRBV6-1 and TRBJ2-7, with 8 bases matching TRBD1. The CDR3 runs 14 residues. The J segment lost 3 bases and the V segment lost 4 bases, leaving 5 bases of the junction unmatched. Germline V gives CDR1 MNHNS, CDR2 SASEGT. CDR3 in DNA: TGTGCCAGCAGTGCCTCCGGGACAGGCTACGAGCAGTACTTC. Translation gives CASSASGTGYEQYF.

This clonotype was seen at least ten times. This chain links TRBV6-2 or TRBV6-3 with TRBJ2-5; the D is unclear. CDR1 is MNHEY and CDR2 is SVGEGT in the germline V gene. This CDR3 has 13 residues. V was cut by 6 bases and J by 10 bases, with 18 bases left in between. CDR3 in amino acids: CASSPGLGLGQYF. The CDR3 DNA is TGTGCCAGCAGCCCCGGTTTAGGATTGGGCCAGTACTTC.

The V and J genes are TRBV12-3 or TRBV12-4 and TRBJ2-5; 7 bases are a match to TRBD2. The CDR3 extends over 14 amino acids. V dropped 6 bases and J dropped 3; count of bases not matched to a gene: 7. Here the CDR3 DNA reads TGTGCCAGCAGGATTGGACTAGAAGAAGAGACCCAGTACTTC. This gives the protein CASRIGLEEETQYF.

This clonotype was seen ten or more times. This sequence joins TRBV6-2 or TRBV6-3 and TRBJ2-3, with 12 bases fitting TRBD2. Trimming removed 6 bases from V and 6 bases from J; junction bases left unmatched: 4. This CDR3 spans 14 amino acids. The germline CDR1 and CDR2 sequences are MNHEY and SVGEGT. The CDR3 protein is CASSGLAGSDTQYF. In DNA, the CDR3 is TGTGCCAGCAGCGGACTAGCGGGAAGCGATACGCAGTATTTT.

This clonotype has at least ten counts. V usage is TRBV6-2 or TRBV6-3 and J usage is TRBJ2-6; 7 bases line up with TRBD2. The CDR3 runs to 17 residues. The V gene end was trimmed by 3 bases and the J gene end by 0 bases; junction bases not matched to a gene: 5. Germline-derived CDR1 and CDR2 are MNHEY and SVGEGT. CDR3 protein: CASSYPGGASGANVLTF. The CDR3 DNA sequence: TGTGCCAGCAGTTATCCGGGAGGTGCCTCTGGGGCCAACGTCCTGACTTTC.

This clonotype appeared many times. J is TRBJ2-2 and V is TRBV12-3 or TRBV12-4, with unresolved D. The V end lost 3 bases, the J end lost 6 bases, and 11 bases lay between the germline ends. This CDR3 has 14 amino acids. The CDR3 DNA is TGTGCCAGCAGTTTCTCTGCCCTCCCCGGGGAGCTGTTTTTT. Protein: CASSFSALPGELFF.

This clonotype was observed many times. V and J are TRBV6-1 and TRBJ2-3, with 8 bases that match TRBD2. After removal of 6 bases from V and 6 bases from J, the junction contained 5 bases not matched to a gene. CDR1 is MNHNS, CDR2 SASEGT, per germline. The CDR3 runs to 13 residues. The chain's CDR3 is CASSGGRTDTQYF. CDR3 coding DNA: TGTGCCAGCAGCGGCGGGAGGACCGATACGCAGTATTTT.

This clonotype was counted many times. The chain has TRBV18 and TRBJ1-2; D is perhaps TRBD1 (6 bases). The CDR3 has 14 residues. V gave up 6 bases and J gave up 10 bases, with 21 bases separating them. The germline V gene encodes CDR1 KGHSH and CDR2 LQKENI. The CDR3 DNA sequence: TGTGCCAGCTCTGATTTGGGCAGGGGACCGGACTACACCTTC. This sequence encodes CASSDLGRGPDYTF.

This clonotype was seen ten or more times. The chain links TRBV20-1 to TRBJ2-5; the match to TRBD2 covers 10 bases. The CDR3 sequence is 17 residues long. V was clipped by 5 bases and J by 5 bases; unmatched bases: 17. CDR1 DFQATT and CDR2 SNEGSKA come from the germline V gene (reference sequence). This chain's CDR3 is CSARASGRMRDLETQYF. CDR3 in DNA: TGCAGTGCTCGTGCTAGCGGGAGAATGCGTGATTTGGAGACCCAGTACTTC.

This clonotype was seen a handful of times. J is TRBJ2-5 and V is TRBV5-6; the match to TRBD1 covers 7 bases. Trimming took 5 bases from V and 5 from J; bases not matched to a gene: 9. CDR1 and CDR2 (germline): SGHDT, YYEEEE. The CDR3 has 14 residues. DNA for the CDR3: TGTGCCAGCAGTGATGAGACAGGGTGGGAGACCCAGTACTTC. Amino acid sequence: CASSDETGWETQYF.

In its sample, this clonotype was seen many times. This chain connects TRBV9 to TRBJ2-1, with 9 positions matching TRBD2. The CDR3 runs to 17 residues. With 0 bases clipped from V and 3 bases from J, the junction kept 7 bases outside the gene matches. Germline CDR1 reads SGDLS; CDR2 reads YYNGEE. The CDR3, as DNA: TGTGCCAGCAGCGTAGATATAGCGGGAGCTATCTACAATGAGCAGTTCTTC. Its protein product is CASSVDIAGAIYNEQFF.

This clonotype was seen repeatedly, ten times or more. The V call is TRBV5-1, the J call TRBJ2-2, with no clear D. Trimming cost V 3 bases and J 0 bases, with 6 bases left between them. CDR1 and CDR2 from the germline V gene are SGHRS and YFSETQ. The CDR3 has 14 amino acids. The CDR3 spells CASSSGANTGELFF. DNA for the CDR3: TGCGCCAGCAGCTCAGGAGCGAACACCGGGGAGCTGTTTTTT.

This clonotype occurred many times. Here the CDR3 reads CATRKTRGANTGELFF. CDR3 sequence (DNA): TGTGCCACCCGTAAGACACGGGGGGCCAACACCGGGGAGCTGTTTTTT. V is TRBV6-1 and J is TRBJ2-2, with TRBD2 as a possible D gene (7 bases). The CDR3 has 16 residues. Germline CDR1 and CDR2: MNHNS and SASEGT. V was shortened by 10 bases and J by 2 bases, with 20 bases between the two germline ends.

There are many counts of this clonotype. This rearrangement joins TRBV11-2 to TRBJ2-7; TRBD1 aligns across 7 bases. Germline V lookup: CDR1 SGHAT, CDR2 FQNNGV. The J segment lost 3 bases and the V segment lost 5 bases, leaving 1 base of the junction unmatched. The CDR3 has 12 amino acids. This CDR3 reads CASSRDSYEQYV. For the CDR3, the DNA is TGTGCCAGCAGCAGGGACAGCTACGAGCAGTACGTC.

This clonotype was detected many times. The rearrangement joins TRBV20-1 to TRBJ2-1; no firm D call. This CDR3 has 12 amino acids. Trimming removed 5 bases from V and 7 bases from J, with 12 bases in between. The V gene's germline CDR1 is DFQATT and CDR2 SNEGSKA (reference sequence). CDR3: CSAPTAGNEQFF. CDR3 sequence (DNA): TGCAGTGCTCCCACCGCCGGTAATGAGCAGTTCTTC.

This clonotype was counted ten times or more. This sequence joins TRBV18 and TRBJ2-1, with TRBD1 matching 9 bases. Germline V gives CDR1 KGHSH, CDR2 LQKENI. The CDR3 runs to 12 residues. V lost 3 bases to trimming and J lost 12 bases; unmatched junction nucleotides: 3. DNA of the CDR3: TGTGCCAGCTCACCTCCGACAGGGGGGCAGTTCTTC. Protein product: CASSPPTGGQFF.

This clonotype was seen ten or more times. The chain joins TRBV4-1 to TRBJ2-6; D is unresolved. The CDR3 has 16 residues. Germline V gene sequence: CDR1 MGHRA, CDR2 YSYEKL. The V end lost 2 bases, the J end lost 0 bases, and 8 bases lay between the germline ends. This chain's CDR3 is CASSQNRISGANVLTF. The CDR3 bases are TGCGCCAGCAGCCAAAACAGAATCTCTGGGGCCAACGTCCTGACTTTC.

There are many counts of this clonotype. CDR3 bases: TGTGCCAGCAGCAACGAGGCCCTAGGTGAAAAACTGTTTTTT. This codes for CASSNEALGEKLFF. The rearrangement uses TRBV7-9 and TRBJ1-4; no clear D. V was shortened by 5 bases and J by 7 bases, with 14 bases between the two germline ends. CDR1 and CDR2 from the germline V gene are SEHNR and FQNEAQ (reference sequence). The CDR3 has 14 residues.